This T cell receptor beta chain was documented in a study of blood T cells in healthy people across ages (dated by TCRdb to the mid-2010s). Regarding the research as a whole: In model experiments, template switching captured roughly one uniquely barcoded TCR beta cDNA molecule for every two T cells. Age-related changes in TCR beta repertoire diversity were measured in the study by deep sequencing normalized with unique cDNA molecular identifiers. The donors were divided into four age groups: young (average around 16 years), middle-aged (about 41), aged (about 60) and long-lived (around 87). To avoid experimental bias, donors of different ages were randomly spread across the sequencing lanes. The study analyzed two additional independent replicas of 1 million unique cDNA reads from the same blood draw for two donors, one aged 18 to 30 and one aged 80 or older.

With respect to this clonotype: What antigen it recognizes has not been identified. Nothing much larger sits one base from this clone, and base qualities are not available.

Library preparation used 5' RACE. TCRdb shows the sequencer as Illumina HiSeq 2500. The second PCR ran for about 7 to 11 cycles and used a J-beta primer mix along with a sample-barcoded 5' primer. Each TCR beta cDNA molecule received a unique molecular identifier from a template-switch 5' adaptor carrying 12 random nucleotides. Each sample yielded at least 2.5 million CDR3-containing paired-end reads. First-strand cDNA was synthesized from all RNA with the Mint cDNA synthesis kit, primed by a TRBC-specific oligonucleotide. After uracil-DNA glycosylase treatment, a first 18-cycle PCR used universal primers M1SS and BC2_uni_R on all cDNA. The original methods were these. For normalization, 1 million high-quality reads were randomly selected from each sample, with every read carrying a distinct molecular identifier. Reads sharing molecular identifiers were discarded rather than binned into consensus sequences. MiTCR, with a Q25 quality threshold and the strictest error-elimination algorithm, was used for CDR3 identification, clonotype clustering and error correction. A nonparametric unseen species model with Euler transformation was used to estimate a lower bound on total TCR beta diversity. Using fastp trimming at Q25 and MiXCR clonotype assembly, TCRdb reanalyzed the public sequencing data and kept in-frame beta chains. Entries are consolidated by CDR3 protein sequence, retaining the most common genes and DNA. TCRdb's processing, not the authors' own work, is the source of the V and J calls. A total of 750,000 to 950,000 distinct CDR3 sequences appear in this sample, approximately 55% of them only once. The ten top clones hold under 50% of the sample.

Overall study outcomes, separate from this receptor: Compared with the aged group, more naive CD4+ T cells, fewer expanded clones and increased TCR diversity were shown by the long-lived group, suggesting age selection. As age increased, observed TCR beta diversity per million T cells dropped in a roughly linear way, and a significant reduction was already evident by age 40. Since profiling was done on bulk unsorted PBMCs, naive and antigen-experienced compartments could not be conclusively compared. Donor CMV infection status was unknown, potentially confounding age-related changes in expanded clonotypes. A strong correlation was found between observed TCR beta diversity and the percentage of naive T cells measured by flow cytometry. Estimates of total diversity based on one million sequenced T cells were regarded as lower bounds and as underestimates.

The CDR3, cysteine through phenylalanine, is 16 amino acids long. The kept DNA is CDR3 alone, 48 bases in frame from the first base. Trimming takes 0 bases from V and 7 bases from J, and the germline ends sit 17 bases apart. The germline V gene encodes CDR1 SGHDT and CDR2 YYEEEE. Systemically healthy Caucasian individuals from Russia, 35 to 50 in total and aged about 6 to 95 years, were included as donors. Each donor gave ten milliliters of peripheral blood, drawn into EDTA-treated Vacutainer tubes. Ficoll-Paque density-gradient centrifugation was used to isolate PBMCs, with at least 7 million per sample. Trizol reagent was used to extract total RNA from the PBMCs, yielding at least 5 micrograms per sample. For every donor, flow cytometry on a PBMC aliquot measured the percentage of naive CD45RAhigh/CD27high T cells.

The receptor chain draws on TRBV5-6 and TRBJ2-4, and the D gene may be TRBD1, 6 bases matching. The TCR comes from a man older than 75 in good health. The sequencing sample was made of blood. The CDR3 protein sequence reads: CASSLANRQDGNIQYF. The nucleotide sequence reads TGTGCCAGCAGCTTGGCCAATAGACAGGATGGGAACATTCAGTACTTC.